This passage covers 23 T cell receptor beta chains from one sample sequenced in a study of CD8 T cells in Susac syndrome. Reverse transcription of roughly 0.5 to 1 ug RNA used random hexamers. TCRdb reprocessed the immunoSEQ multiplex PCR reads with MiXCR, giving one entry per CDR3 protein. This table holds about 130,000 distinct CDR3 sequences, around 94% found once. The sample comprised CD4+ T cells from PBMCs. The receptor source for this set is a human donor in good health.

This chain joins TRBV5-1 and TRBJ1-2; the D gene is possibly TRBD1 (6 bases). Germline CDR1 reads SGHRS; CDR2 reads YFSETQ. This CDR3 is built from 12 residues. Trimming removed 7 bases from V and 4 bases from J, with 11 bases in between. CDR3 in DNA: TGCGCCAGCGGGGAACAGGGCTATGGCTACACCTTC. Amino acid sequence: CASGEQGYGYTF. Together with reference TRBV5-1 and TRBJ1-2, the CDR3 gives the full variable domain: KAGVTQTPRYLIKTRGQQVTLSCSPISGHRSVSWYQQTPGQGLQFLFEYFSETQRNKGNFPGRFSGRQFSNSRSEMNVSTLELGDSALYLCASGEQGYGYTFGSGTRLTVV.

The chain employs TRBV5-1 and TRBJ2-7, with TRBD2 matching over 15 bases. The CDR3 runs 16 residues. Germline CDR1 is SGHRS and CDR2 is YFSETQ. The junction had 5 bases not matched to a gene; V was cut back by 3 bases and J by 4 bases. CDR3 DNA: TGCGCCAGCAGCTCGCCCGGGACTAGCGGGAGGTACGAGCAGTACTTC. Protein sequence: CASSSPGTSGRYEQYF.

The CDR3 DNA is TGTGCCAGCAGTTTTAGATGGGCGGGGTCAGATACGCAGTATTTT. Its translation: CASSFRWAGSDTQYF. The chain has TRBV12-3 or TRBV12-4 and TRBJ2-3; D is perhaps TRBD2 (6 bases). The CDR3 loop spans 15 amino acids. Between the trimmed V and J ends, which lost 3 bases and 4 bases, there was a span of 14 bases.

This rearrangement joins TRBV20-1 to TRBJ2-3, with 13 bases lining up with TRBD2. The CDR3 extends over 16 amino acids. The junction had 11 bases not matched to a gene; V was cut back by 6 bases and J by 5 bases. Germline V CDR1 and CDR2: DFQATT, SNEGSKA (reference sequence). CDR3 DNA sequence: TGCAGTGCGCCGCACCTTACTAGCGGGAGGGAAGATACGCAGTATTTT. Its protein product is CSAPHLTSGREDTQYF.

The genes are TRBV30 and TRBJ2-7, with TRBD2 matching 9 bases. The CDR3 is 15 residues long. V was clipped by 0 bases and J by 4 bases; unmatched bases: 7. CDR1 GTSNPN and CDR2 SVGIG come from the germline V gene (reference sequence). The DNA of the CDR3 is TGTGCCTGGAGTGTAATCGCGGGAGGGAGATACGAGCAGTACTTC. It is translated as CAWSVIAGGRYEQYF.

The chain employs TRBV24-1 and TRBJ2-1; 11 bases match TRBD1. V was clipped by 5 bases and J by 8 bases; unmatched bases: 7. CDR3 length: 15 residues. Germline-derived CDR1 and CDR2 are KGHDR and SFDVKD. The CDR3 coding sequence is TGTGCCACCAGTGGTCAAGGACAGGGGGCATATGAGCAGTTCTTC. Translating it yields CATSGQGQGAYEQFF.

The J gene is TRBJ1-5, the V gene TRBV3-1; TRBD1 matches at 7 bases. CDR3 length: 15 residues. Trimming took 3 bases from V and 4 from J; bases not matched to a gene: 6. Germline V gene sequence: CDR1 LGHDT, CDR2 YNNKEL (reference sequence). CDR3 DNA: TGTGCCAGCAGCCAGGAATGGACAGGAAATCAGCCCCAGCATTTT. This translates into CASSQEWTGNQPQHF. Filled out from reference TRBV3-1 and TRBJ1-5, the complete variable domain reads DTAVSQTPKYLVTQMGNDKSIKCEQNLGHDTMYWYKQDSKKFLKIMFSYNNKELIINETVPNRFSPKSPDKAHLNLHINSLELGDSAVYFCASSQEWTGNQPQHFGDGTRLSIL.

Concerning this clonotype itself: One junction end does not reproduce the germline sequence, and a read error may be involved. The chain employs TRBV4-1 and TRBJ2-7; TRBD2 matches at 11 bases. Per germline, CDR1 MGHRA and CDR2 YSYEKL. The CDR3 extends over 17 amino acids. The CDR3 bases are TGCGCCGGCAGCCAAGTTCCCGGGACTAGCGGCTCCTACGAGCAGTACTTC. This gives the protein CAGSQVPGTSGSYEQYF.

This chain uses TRBV19 with TRBJ2-7, with 10 nucleotides matching TRBD1. CDR3 size: 15 residues. Trimming cost V 6 bases and J 2 bases; bases outside gene matches: 7. Germline CDR1 and CDR2: LNHDA and SQIVND (reference sequence). CDR3 protein: CASRPRGTGAYEQYF. CDR3 bases: TGTGCCAGTAGGCCCCGCGGGACAGGGGCCTACGAGCAGTACTTC.

This chain connects TRBV7-9 to TRBJ1-2; perhaps TRBD1 as D (5 bases). The CDR3 is 15 amino acids. Germline CDR1 SEHNR, CDR2 FQNEAQ (reference sequence). V was trimmed by 5 bases and J by 3 bases, leaving 16 bases between them. CDR3: CASSQARGGDYGYTF. CDR3 sequence (DNA): TGTGCCAGCAGCCAGGCGAGGGGAGGGGACTATGGCTACACCTTC.

J is TRBJ1-1 and V is TRBV6-1; TRBD1 agrees at 7 bases. V shed 3 bases, J shed 8 bases, and the junction held 12 bases outside the gene matches. Germline V lookup: CDR1 MNHNS, CDR2 SASEGT. This CDR3 contains 15 residues. The CDR3 loop reads CASSDPDRVRAEAFF. CDR3 DNA: TGTGCCAGCAGTGACCCCGACAGGGTGAGGGCGGAAGCTTTCTTT.

The chain couples TRBV29-1 to TRBJ2-1; D perhaps matches TRBD1 (5 bases). CDR3 size: 13 residues. V lost 3 bases and J lost 4, with 10 bases in between. The germline CDR1 and CDR2 sequences are SQVTM and ANQGSEA. CDR3 protein: CSVDRGRYNEQFF. CDR3 sequence (DNA): TGCAGCGTTGATAGGGGCCGGTACAATGAGCAGTTCTTC.

This chain links TRBV6-2 or TRBV6-3 with TRBJ1-5, with unresolved D. V was trimmed by 2 bases and J by 7 bases, leaving 12 bases between them. The CDR3 has 14 amino acids. Germline CDR1 MNHEY, CDR2 SVGEGT. In DNA form, the CDR3 reads TGTGCCAGCAGTTACGGCCACCGCGGGCAGCCCCAGCATTTT. Translating it yields CASSYGHRGQPQHF.

CDR3 sequence: CAWSTLAGTDTQYF. The CDR3 DNA sequence: TGTGCCTGGAGTACCTTAGCGGGAACAGATACGCAGTATTTT. The chain has TRBV30 and TRBJ2-3, with 8 bases that match TRBD2. Per the germline V gene, CDR1 is GTSNPN and CDR2 is SVGIG (reference sequence). J gave up 3 bases and V 2 bases, and 4 bases lay outside the gene matches. The CDR3 length is 14 residues. The full variable domain, in which reference TRBV30 and TRBJ2-3 provide the parts outside the CDR3, is SQTIHQWPATLVQPVGSPLSLECTVEGTSNPNLYWYRQAAGRGLQLLFYSVGIGQISSEVPQNLSASRPQDRQFILSSKKLLLSDSGFYLCAWSTLAGTDTQYFGPGTRLTVL.

J is TRBJ2-1 and V is TRBV29-1; D ambiguous. Germline values: CDR1 SQVTM, CDR2 ANQGSEA. This CDR3 is built from 15 residues. V lost 4 bases and J lost 0, with 13 bases in between. The CDR3 is CSVAEGRSSYNEQFF. DNA of the CDR3: TGCAGCGTTGCAGAAGGACGCAGCTCCTACAATGAGCAGTTCTTC.

CDR3 in DNA: TGCGCCAGCAGCCAGCCGGGGGGGCAAGAGACCCAGTACTTC. The encoded protein is CASSQPGGQETQYF. This chain links TRBV5-1 with TRBJ2-5, with 8 bases aligning to TRBD2. Germline CDR1 and CDR2: SGHRS and YFSETQ. The V and J ends lost 4 bases and 2 bases, in that order; junction bases with no gene match: 4. The CDR3 loop spans 14 amino acids.

The gene calls are TRBV5-1 and TRBJ1-2; the D is unclear. The V gene lost 3 bases and the J gene lost 8 bases, with 17 bases spanning the gap. CDR3 length: 14 residues. Germline V CDR1 and CDR2: SGHRS, YFSETQ. The CDR3: CASSSDPGAGGYTF. Here the CDR3 DNA reads TGCGCCAGCAGCTCAGATCCGGGTGCAGGCGGCTACACCTTC.

This CDR3 is CASSRTGVEQYF. CDR3 DNA: TGTGCCAGCAGTCGCACAGGGGTCGAGCAGTACTTC. V is TRBV7-9 and J is TRBJ2-7; 7 bases fit TRBD1. This CDR3 region has 12 residues. Germline V gene sequence: CDR1 SEHNR, CDR2 FQNEAQ (reference sequence). V dropped 6 bases and J dropped 6; count of bases not matched to a gene: 5.

This rearrangement joins TRBV5-1 to TRBJ1-5, with unresolved D. The germline CDR1 and CDR2 sequences are SGHRS and YFSETQ. This CDR3 is 13 amino acids long. Trimming took off 0 bases at V and 4 bases at J, with 5 bases between the two ends. The CDR3 here is CASSLAINQPQHF. DNA for the CDR3: TGCGCCAGCAGCTTGGCGATAAATCAGCCCCAGCATTTT.

V is TRBV5-1 and J is TRBJ2-1; no firm D call. V lost 1 base to trimming and J lost 7 bases, with 12 bases between them. The CDR3 loop spans 14 amino acids. Germline V lookup: CDR1 SGHRS, CDR2 YFSETQ. The CDR3 sequence is CASSLSLPTNEQFF. The CDR3 nucleotides are TGCGCCAGCAGCTTGAGCCTGCCGACGAATGAGCAGTTCTTC.

The V gene is TRBV29-1, the J gene TRBJ2-3; D gene ambiguous. The V and J ends lost 7 bases and 3 bases respectively, with 11 bases between them. The CDR3 consists of 12 residues. Germline CDR1 reads SQVTM; CDR2 reads ANQGSEA. CDR3 region: CSGRVGTDTQYF. In DNA, the CDR3 is TGCAGCGGCCGAGTGGGGACAGATACGCAGTATTTT.

This rearrangement joins TRBV29-1 to TRBJ2-3; a possible D gene is TRBD2 (5 bases). Germline values: CDR1 SQVTM, CDR2 ANQGSEA. V dropped 4 bases and J dropped 6 bases, with 8 bases sitting between them. The CDR3 runs to 11 residues. The CDR3 nucleotides read TGCAGCGTTGCGAGAGGGGATACGCAGTATTTT. Amino acid sequence: CSVARGDTQYF.

The chain links TRBV7-9 to TRBJ1-2; D not resolved. CDR3 length: 13 residues. The V end was cut by 5 bases, the J end by 7 bases, with 14 bases between. CDR1 and CDR2 from the germline V gene are SEHNR and FQNEAQ (reference sequence). The CDR3 sequence: CASSGLKDAGYTF. CDR3 DNA sequence: TGTGCCAGCAGCGGACTGAAAGACGCTGGCTACACCTTC.